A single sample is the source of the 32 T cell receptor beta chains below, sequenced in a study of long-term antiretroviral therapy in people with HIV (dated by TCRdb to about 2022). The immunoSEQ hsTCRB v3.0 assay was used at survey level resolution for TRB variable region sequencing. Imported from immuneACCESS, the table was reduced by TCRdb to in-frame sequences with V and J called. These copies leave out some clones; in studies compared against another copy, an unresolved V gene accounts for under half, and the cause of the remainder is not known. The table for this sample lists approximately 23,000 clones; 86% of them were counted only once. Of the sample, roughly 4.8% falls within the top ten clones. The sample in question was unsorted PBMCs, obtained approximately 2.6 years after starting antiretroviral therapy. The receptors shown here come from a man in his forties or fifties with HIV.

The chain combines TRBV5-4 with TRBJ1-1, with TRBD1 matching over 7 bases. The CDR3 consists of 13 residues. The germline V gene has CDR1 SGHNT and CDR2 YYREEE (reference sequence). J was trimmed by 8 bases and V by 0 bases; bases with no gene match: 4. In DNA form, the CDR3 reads TGTGCCAGCAGCTTGGGCGGACAGGAGGAAGCTTTCTTT. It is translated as CASSLGGQEEAFF.

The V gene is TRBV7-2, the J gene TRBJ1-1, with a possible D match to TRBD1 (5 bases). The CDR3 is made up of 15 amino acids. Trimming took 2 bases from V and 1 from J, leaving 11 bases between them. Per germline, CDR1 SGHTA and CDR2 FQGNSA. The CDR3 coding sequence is TGTGCCAGCAGCTTAATGGGGGTCACGAACACTGAAGCTTTCTTT. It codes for CASSLMGVTNTEAFF.

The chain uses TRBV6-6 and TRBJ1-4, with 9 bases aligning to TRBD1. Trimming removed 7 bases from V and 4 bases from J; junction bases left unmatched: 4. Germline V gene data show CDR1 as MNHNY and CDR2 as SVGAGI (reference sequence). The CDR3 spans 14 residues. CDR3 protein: CASTETGGNEKLFF. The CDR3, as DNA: TGTGCCAGCACCGAGACAGGGGGTAATGAAAAACTGTTTTTT.

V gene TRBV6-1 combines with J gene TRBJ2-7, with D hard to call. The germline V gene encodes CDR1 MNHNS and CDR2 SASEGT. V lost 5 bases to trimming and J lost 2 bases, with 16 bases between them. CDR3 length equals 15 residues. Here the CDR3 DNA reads TGTGCCAGCAGTCGCGGACCGCTAACCCCCTACGAGCAGTACTTC. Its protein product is CASSRGPLTPYEQYF.

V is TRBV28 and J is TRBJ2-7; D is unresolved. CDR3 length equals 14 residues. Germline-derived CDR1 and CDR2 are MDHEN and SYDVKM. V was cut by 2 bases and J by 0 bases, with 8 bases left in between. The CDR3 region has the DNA TGTGCCAGCAGTTTAAAGAGGCCCTCCTACGAGCAGTACTTC. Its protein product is CASSLKRPSYEQYF.

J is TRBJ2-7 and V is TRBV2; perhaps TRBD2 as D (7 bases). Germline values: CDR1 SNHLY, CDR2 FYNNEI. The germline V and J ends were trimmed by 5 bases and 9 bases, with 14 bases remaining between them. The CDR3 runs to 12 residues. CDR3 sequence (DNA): TGTGCCAGCAGTTTGGGGGGGCAAGCGCAGTACTTC. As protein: CASSLGGQAQYF.

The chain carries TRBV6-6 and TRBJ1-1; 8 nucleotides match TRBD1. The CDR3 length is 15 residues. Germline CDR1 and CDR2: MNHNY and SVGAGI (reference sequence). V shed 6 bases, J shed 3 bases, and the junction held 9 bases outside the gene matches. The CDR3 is CASSSETGEDTEAFF. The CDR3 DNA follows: TGTGCCAGCAGCTCGGAGACAGGGGAAGACACTGAAGCTTTCTTT.

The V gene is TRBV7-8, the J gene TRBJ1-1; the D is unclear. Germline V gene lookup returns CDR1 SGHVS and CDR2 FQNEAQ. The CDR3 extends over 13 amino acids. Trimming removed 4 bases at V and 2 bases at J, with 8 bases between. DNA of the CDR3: TGTGCCAGCAGCTCCAGACATAACACTGAAGCTTTCTTT. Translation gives CASSSRHNTEAFF.

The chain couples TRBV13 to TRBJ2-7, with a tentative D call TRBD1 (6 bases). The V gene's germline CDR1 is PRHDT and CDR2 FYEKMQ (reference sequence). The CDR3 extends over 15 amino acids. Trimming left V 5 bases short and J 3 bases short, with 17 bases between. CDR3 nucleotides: TGTGCCAGCAGCCTAAATCCCCAGGGGTTCTACGAGCAGTACTTC. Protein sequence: CASSLNPQGFYEQYF.

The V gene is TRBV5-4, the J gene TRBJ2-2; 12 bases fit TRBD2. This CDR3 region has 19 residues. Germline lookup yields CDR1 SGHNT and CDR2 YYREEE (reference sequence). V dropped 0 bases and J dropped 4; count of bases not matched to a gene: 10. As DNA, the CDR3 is TGTGCCAGCAGCTTGGAACTTTTTTCGGGACTAGCGGGCACCGGGGAGCTGTTTTTT. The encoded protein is CASSLELFSGLAGTGELFF.

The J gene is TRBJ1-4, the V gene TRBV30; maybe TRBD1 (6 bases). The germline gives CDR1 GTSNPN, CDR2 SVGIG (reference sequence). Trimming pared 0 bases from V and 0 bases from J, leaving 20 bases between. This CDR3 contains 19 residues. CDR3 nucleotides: TGTGCCTGGAGTGTACTGGCGGGGCAGGGGTTTTCAACTAATGAAAAACTGTTTTTT. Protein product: CAWSVLAGQGFSTNEKLFF.

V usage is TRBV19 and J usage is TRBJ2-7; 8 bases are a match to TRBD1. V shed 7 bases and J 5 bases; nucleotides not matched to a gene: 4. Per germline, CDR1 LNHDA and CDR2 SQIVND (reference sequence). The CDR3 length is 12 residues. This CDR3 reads CASKQGANEQYF. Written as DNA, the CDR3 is TGTGCCAGTAAGCAGGGGGCCAACGAGCAGTACTTC.

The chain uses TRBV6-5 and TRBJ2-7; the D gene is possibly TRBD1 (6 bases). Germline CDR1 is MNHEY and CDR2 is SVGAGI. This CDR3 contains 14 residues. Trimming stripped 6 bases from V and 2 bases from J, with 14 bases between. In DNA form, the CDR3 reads TGTGCCAGCAGATTTGACAGGCGCACCTACGAGCAGTACTTC. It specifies CASRFDRRTYEQYF.

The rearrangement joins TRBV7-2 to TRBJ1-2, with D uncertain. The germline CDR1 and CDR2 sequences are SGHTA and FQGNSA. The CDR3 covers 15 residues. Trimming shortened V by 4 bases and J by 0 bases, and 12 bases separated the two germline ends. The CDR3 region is CASSWADSSNYGYTF. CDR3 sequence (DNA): TGTGCCAGCAGCTGGGCAGATTCGTCTAACTATGGCTACACCTTC. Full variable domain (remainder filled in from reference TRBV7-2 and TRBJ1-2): GAGVSQSPSNKVTEKGKDVELRCDPISGHTALYWYRQSLGQGLEFLIYFQGNSAPDKSGLPSDRFSAERTGGSVSTLTIQRTQQEDSAVYLCASSWADSSNYGYTFGSGTRLTVV.

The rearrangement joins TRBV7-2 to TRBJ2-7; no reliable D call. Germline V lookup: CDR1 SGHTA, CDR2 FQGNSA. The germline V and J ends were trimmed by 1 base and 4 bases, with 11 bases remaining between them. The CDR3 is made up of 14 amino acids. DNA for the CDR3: TGTGCCAGCAGCTTAGGCAGAGTGGGGTACGAGCAGTACTTC. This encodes CASSLGRVGYEQYF.

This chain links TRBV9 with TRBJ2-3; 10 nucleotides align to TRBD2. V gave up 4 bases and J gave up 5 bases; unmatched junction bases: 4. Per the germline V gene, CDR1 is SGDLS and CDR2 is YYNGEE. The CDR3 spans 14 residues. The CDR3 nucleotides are TGTGCCAGCAGCTTTAGCGGGGGGTTAGATACGCAGTATTTT. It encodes CASSFSGGLDTQYF. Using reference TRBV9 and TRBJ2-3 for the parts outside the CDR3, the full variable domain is DSGVTQTPKHLITATGQRVTLRCSPRSGDLSVYWYQQSLDQGLQFLIQYYNGEERAKGNILERFSAQQFPDLHSELNLSSLELGDSALYFCASSFSGGLDTQYFGPGTRLTVL.

The CDR3 nucleotides are TGTGCCAGCAGCTTAGGACTAGCGAGGACCGGTGAGCAGTTCTTC. Protein sequence: CASSLGLARTGEQFF. This rearrangement joins TRBV7-2 to TRBJ2-1; 8 positions agree with TRBD2. The length of the CDR3 is 15 residues. In germline, CDR1 is SGHTA, CDR2 FQGNSA. After removal of 1 base from V and 9 bases from J, the junction contained 8 bases not matched to a gene.

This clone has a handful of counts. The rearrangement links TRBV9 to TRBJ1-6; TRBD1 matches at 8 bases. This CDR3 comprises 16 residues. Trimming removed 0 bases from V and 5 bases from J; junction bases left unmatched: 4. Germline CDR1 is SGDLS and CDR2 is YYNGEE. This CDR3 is CASSVAEDRDNSPLHF. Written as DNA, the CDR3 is TGTGCCAGCAGCGTAGCTGAGGACAGGGATAATTCACCCCTCCACTTT.

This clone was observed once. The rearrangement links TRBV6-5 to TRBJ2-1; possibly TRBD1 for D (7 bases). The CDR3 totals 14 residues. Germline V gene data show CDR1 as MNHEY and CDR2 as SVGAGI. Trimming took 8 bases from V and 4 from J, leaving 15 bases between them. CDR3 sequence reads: CASVGGGEYNEQFF. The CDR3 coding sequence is TGTGCCAGCGTAGGGGGCGGGGAGTACAATGAGCAGTTCTTC.

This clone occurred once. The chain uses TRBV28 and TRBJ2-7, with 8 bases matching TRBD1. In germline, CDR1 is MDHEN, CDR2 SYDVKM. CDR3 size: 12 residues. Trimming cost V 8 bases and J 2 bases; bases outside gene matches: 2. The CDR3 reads CASGQGPYEQYF. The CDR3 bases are TGTGCCAGCGGACAGGGTCCCTACGAGCAGTACTTC.

The DNA of the CDR3 is TGCGCCAGCAGCCATCGGGGGTCCTACGACCCCGATACGCAGTATTTT. Its translation is CASSHRGSYDPDTQYF. The chain is built from TRBV4-1 and TRBJ2-3, with D tentatively TRBD2 (6 bases). V dropped 3 bases and J dropped 6 bases, with 19 bases sitting between them. This CDR3 has 16 amino acids. Germline CDR1 MGHRA, CDR2 YSYEKL.

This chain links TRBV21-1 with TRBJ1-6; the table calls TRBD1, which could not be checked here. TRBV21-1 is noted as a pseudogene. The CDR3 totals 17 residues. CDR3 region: CASSKGAGQRYNSPLHF. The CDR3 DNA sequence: TGTGCCAGCAGCAAAGGGGCGGGACAGAGATATAATTCACCCCTCCACTTT.

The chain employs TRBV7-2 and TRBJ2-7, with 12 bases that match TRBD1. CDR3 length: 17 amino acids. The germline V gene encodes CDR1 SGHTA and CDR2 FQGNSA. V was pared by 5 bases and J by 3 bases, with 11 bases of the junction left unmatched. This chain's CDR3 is CASSRSGTGGDHYEQYF. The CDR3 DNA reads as TGTGCCAGCAGCCGATCCGGGACAGGGGGCGATCACTACGAGCAGTACTTC.

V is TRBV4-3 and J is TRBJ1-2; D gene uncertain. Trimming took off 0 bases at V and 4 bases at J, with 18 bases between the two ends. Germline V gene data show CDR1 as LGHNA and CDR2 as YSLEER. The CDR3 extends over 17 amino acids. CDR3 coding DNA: TGCGCCAGCAGCCAAGATCAAGCCCGTTCGAACCCCTATGGCTACACCTTC. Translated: CASSQDQARSNPYGYTF.

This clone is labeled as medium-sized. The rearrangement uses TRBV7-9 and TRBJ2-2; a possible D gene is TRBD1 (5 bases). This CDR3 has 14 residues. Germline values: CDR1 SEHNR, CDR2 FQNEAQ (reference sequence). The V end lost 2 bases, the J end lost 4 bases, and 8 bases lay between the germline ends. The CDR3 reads CASSLLRGTGELFF. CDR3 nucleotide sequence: TGTGCCAGCAGCTTATTAAGGGGCACCGGGGAGCTGTTTTTT.

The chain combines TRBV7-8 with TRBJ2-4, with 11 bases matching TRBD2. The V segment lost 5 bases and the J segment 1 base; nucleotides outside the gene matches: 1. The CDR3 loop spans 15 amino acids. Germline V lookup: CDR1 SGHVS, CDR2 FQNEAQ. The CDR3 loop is CASSRTSGAKNIQYF. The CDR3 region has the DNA TGTGCCAGCAGCAGGACTAGCGGGGCCAAAAACATTCAGTACTTC. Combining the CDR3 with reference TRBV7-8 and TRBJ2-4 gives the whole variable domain GAGVSQSPRYKVAKRGQDVALRCDPISGHVSLFWYQQALGQGPEFLTYFQNEAQLDKSGLPSDRFFAERPEGSVSTLKIQRTQQEDSAVYLCASSRTSGAKNIQYFGAGTRLSVL.

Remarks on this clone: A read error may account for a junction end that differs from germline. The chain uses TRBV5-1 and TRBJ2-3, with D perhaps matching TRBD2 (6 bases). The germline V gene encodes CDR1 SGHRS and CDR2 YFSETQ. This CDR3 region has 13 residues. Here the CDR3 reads CRRGRLGPDTQYF. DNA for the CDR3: TGTCGGAGGGGCAGGTTGGGGCCAGATACGCAGTATTTT.

This CDR3 reads CASSIAGRETQYF. The DNA of the CDR3 is TGTGCCAGTAGTATAGCTGGGCGGGAGACCCAGTACTTC. This chain links TRBV19 with TRBJ2-5; D call uncertain. V was trimmed by 1 base and J by 5 bases, leaving 8 bases between them. Germline V gene lookup returns CDR1 LNHDA and CDR2 SQIVND (reference sequence). The CDR3 loop spans 13 amino acids. Supplemented by reference TRBV19 and TRBJ2-5, the full variable domain reads DGGITQSPKYLFRKEGQNVTLSCEQNLNHDAMYWYRQDPGQGLRLIYYSQIVNDFQKGDIAEGYSVSREKKESFPLTVTSAQKNPTAFYLCASSIAGRETQYFGPGTRLLVL.

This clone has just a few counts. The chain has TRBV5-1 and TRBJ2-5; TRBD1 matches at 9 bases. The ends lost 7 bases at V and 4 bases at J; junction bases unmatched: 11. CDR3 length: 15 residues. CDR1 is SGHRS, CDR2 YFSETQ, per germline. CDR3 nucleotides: TGCGCCAGCGGCCCGGGACAGGGATTGGGAGAGACCCAGTACTTC. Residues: CASGPGQGLGETQYF.

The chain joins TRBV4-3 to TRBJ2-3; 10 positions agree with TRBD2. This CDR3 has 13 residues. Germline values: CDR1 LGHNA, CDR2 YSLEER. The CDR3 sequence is CASGTSETDTQYF. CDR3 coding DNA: TGCGCTTCCGGGACTAGCGAGACAGATACGCAGTATTTT.

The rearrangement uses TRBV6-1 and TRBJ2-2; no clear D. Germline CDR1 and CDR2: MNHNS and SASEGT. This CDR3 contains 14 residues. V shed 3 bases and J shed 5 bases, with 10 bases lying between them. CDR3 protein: CASSEYYPTGELFF. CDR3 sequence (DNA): TGTGCCAGCAGTGAGTACTACCCTACCGGGGAGCTGTTTTTT.

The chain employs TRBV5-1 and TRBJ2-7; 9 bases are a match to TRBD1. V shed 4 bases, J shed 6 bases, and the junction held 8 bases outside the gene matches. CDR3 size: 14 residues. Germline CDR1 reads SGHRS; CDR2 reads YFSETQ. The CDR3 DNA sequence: TGCGCCAGCAGCGTAGGACAGGACAGGGGCGAGCAGTACTTC. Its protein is CASSVGQDRGEQYF. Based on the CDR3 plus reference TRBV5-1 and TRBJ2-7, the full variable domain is KAGVTQTPRYLIKTRGQQVTLSCSPISGHRSVSWYQQTPGQGLQFLFEYFSETQRNKGNFPGRFSGRQFSNSRSEMNVSTLELGDSALYLCASSVGQDRGEQYFGPGTRLTVT.